These 29 T cell receptor beta chains share one sample of origin, sequenced in a study of CD8+ T cells in alopecia areata (dated by TCRdb to about 2018). Libraries were made using the immunoSEQ multiplex PCR assay. For TCR sequencing, RNA was extracted from every sample and reverse transcribed into cDNA to serve as template. TCRdb limited this immuneACCESS table to in-frame rearrangements with V and J called. A share of clones is missing; checked studies link under half to unresolved V genes, and the rest is unexplained. The sample profile shows some 110,000 clones; about 59% of them were found once. The ten top clones hold 9.5% to 15% of the sample. The sample's time point, from its label and the paper: roughly 26 weeks on oral tofacitinib. This sample's treatment or condition label indicates: oral pan-JAK inhibitor, 5-10 mg twice daily. The sequencing here drew on CD8+ T cells sorted from blood, taken at week 24, from a patient treated with tofacitinib. The receptor set was obtained from a human donor with alopecia areata.

This chain links TRBV30 with TRBJ2-2; D may correspond to TRBD1 or TRBD2 (6 bases each). The germline V and J ends were trimmed by 4 bases and 3 bases, with 15 bases remaining between them. CDR1 and CDR2 (germline): GTSNPN, SVGIG (reference sequence). This CDR3 is 15 amino acids long. The CDR3 nucleotides read TGTGCCTGGATAGTCGGGGGCTCGGACACCGGGGAGCTGTTTTTT. This codes for CAWIVGGSDTGELFF.

Ten or more counts support this clone. This chain links TRBV11-3 with TRBJ2-1; TRBD1 aligns across 7 bases. The germline CDR1 and CDR2 sequences are SGHNT and YENEEA. V gave up 0 bases and J gave up 2 bases; unmatched junction bases: 1. This CDR3 spans 15 amino acids. The CDR3 nucleotides are TGTGCCAGCAGCTTAGAACAGGGGCCCTACAATGAGCAGTTCTTC. This translates into CASSLEQGPYNEQFF.

The chain uses TRBV6-5 and TRBJ1-6; D not certain. Germline V gives CDR1 MNHEY, CDR2 SVGAGI. Trimming removed 2 bases at V and 9 bases at J, with 11 bases between. The CDR3 totals 14 residues. The CDR3 sequence: CASSYGGRSSPLHF. DNA for the CDR3: TGTGCCAGCAGTTACGGCGGTCGTAGTTCACCCCTCCACTTT.

CDR3 sequence: CSALSGNTIYF. In DNA, the CDR3 is TGCAGTGCCCTTAGTGGAAACACCATATATTTT. The rearrangement joins TRBV20-1 to TRBJ1-3; D is undetermined. The V and J ends lost 6 bases and 3 bases respectively, with 6 bases between them. CDR1 is DFQATT and CDR2 is SNEGSKA in the germline V gene (reference sequence). The CDR3 runs 11 residues.

This clone has more than one count but fewer than ten. In the same sample, other DNA sequences code for this CDR3. The J gene is TRBJ2-7, the V gene TRBV29-1; D gene uncertain. With 1 base removed from V and 3 bases from J, the gap between germline ends came to 10 bases. In germline, CDR1 is SQVTM, CDR2 ANQGSEA. This CDR3 contains 13 residues. The CDR3 DNA reads as TGCAGCGTTGAAGGGGGTCAGAGCTACGAGCAGTACTTC. Translating gives CSVEGGQSYEQYF.

This clone was seen a few times. Here the CDR3 DNA reads TGTGCCAGCAGTGAGGGGGGGTCGAGCTCTGGGGCCAACGTCCTGACTTTC. It yields the protein CASSEGGSSSGANVLTF. The chain combines TRBV6-4 with TRBJ2-6; 7 nucleotides line up with TRBD2. The germline CDR1 and CDR2 sequences are MRHNA and SNTAGT. The V gene end was trimmed by 3 bases and the J gene end by 0 bases; junction bases not matched to a gene: 5. This CDR3 is built from 17 residues.

The rearrangement joins TRBV13 to TRBJ2-1; D perhaps matches TRBD2 (6 bases). Looked up from germline, CDR1 is PRHDT and CDR2 is FYEKMQ (reference sequence). Trimming left V 5 bases short and J 15 bases short, with 26 bases between. The CDR3 contains 15 residues. The DNA for the CDR3 is TGTGCCAGCAGCGGGGACGGAACCTCCGGGGGAGTTCGGTTCTTC. Its protein product is CASSGDGTSGGVRFF.

This rearrangement joins TRBV7-9 to TRBJ2-7, with D unclear. This CDR3 has 12 amino acids. In germline, CDR1 is SEHNR, CDR2 FQNEAQ (reference sequence). Trimming took 4 bases from V and 3 from J, leaving 7 bases between them. CDR3 coding DNA: TGTGCCAGCAGCTCATGGGGCTACGAGCAGTACTTC. Its translation: CASSSWGYEQYF.

The J gene is TRBJ2-7, the V gene TRBV18; 7 bases line up with TRBD1. Trimming took 0 bases from V and 2 from J; bases not matched to a gene: 7. The V gene's germline CDR1 is KGHSH and CDR2 LQKENI. The CDR3 runs to 16 residues. The CDR3 coding sequence is TGTGCCAGCTCACCACCAGACAGGGTCACTCCCTACGAGCAGTACTTC. Encoded protein: CASSPPDRVTPYEQYF.

This clone was counted a few times. The rearrangement uses TRBV30 and TRBJ1-1; tentatively, D is TRBD1 (6 bases). The CDR3 loop spans 15 amino acids. CDR1 GTSNPN and CDR2 SVGIG come from the germline V gene (reference sequence). Trimming left V 3 bases short and J 5 bases short, with 19 bases between. In nucleotides, the CDR3 is TGTGCCTGGAGGTACAGGGAGGCAAGAAGTACTGAAGCTTTCTTT. Translating gives CAWRYREARSTEAFF.

The rearrangement joins TRBV29-1 to TRBJ1-3; D unresolved. Germline CDR1 is SQVTM and CDR2 is ANQGSEA. The CDR3 extends over 13 amino acids. The ends were cut back, 3 bases at V and 0 bases at J, with 6 bases in the middle. The CDR3, as DNA: TGCAGCGTTGAGGCTAGCTCTGGAAACACCATATATTTT. As protein: CSVEASSGNTIYF.

This clone was seen only a few times. This sequence joins TRBV7-8 and TRBJ1-1, with unresolved D. CDR1 and CDR2 from the germline V gene are SGHVS and FQNEAQ. This CDR3 is built from 13 residues. Trimming removed 2 bases at V and 1 base at J, with 5 bases between. The CDR3 reads CASSLLANTEAFF. Written as DNA, the CDR3 is TGTGCCAGCAGCTTATTAGCGAACACTGAAGCTTTCTTT.

The V gene is TRBV6-5, the J gene TRBJ2-2; weak D call: TRBD2 (5 bases). This CDR3 comprises 12 residues. Germline V lookup: CDR1 MNHEY, CDR2 SVGAGI. V shed 6 bases and J shed 8 bases, with 10 bases lying between them. The CDR3 DNA follows: TGTGCCAGCAGCAGTATAGCGGGGGAGCTGTTTTTT. Translation gives CASSSIAGELFF.

This clone was seen only a few times. The chain uses TRBV14 and TRBJ2-2, with no clear D. The CDR3 consists of 12 residues. Germline CDR1 is SGHDN and CDR2 is FVKESK. The V end was cut by 3 bases, the J end by 4 bases, with 3 bases between. The CDR3 bases are TGTGCCAGCAGCCACCTCACCGGGGAGCTGTTTTTT. This gives the protein CASSHLTGELFF.

This clone was picked up a small number of times. This chain uses TRBV27 with TRBJ2-7, with D uncertain. Trimming removed 2 bases from V and 7 bases from J, with 12 bases in between. The germline CDR1 and CDR2 sequences are MNHEY and SMNVEV (reference sequence). This CDR3 is 13 amino acids long. The CDR3 bases are TGTGCCAGCAGTTTAGGCCAAATGTGGGAGCAGTACTTC. Encoded protein: CASSLGQMWEQYF.

Only a few counts were recorded for this clone. The CDR3: CASSELGDRRTVELFF. The CDR3 nucleotides read TGTGCCAGCAGTGAATTGGGGGACCGACGAACGGTGGAGCTGTTTTTT. The V call is TRBV25-1, the J call TRBJ2-2; D tentatively reads TRBD1 or TRBD2 (5 bases each). V was shortened by 1 base and J by 10 bases, with 19 bases between the two germline ends. This CDR3 spans 16 amino acids. Germline CDR1 is MGHDK and CDR2 is SYGVNS.

The V call is TRBV9, the J call TRBJ2-3, with a tentative D call TRBD2 (6 bases). The germline V gene has CDR1 SGDLS and CDR2 YYNGEE. V shed 0 bases and J shed 4 bases, with 12 bases lying between them. This CDR3 is 15 amino acids long. CDR3 coding DNA: TGTGCCAGCAGCGTAGGAGTGCGGGAAGCAGATACGCAGTATTTT. This translates into CASSVGVREADTQYF.

The J gene is TRBJ2-7, the V gene TRBV25-1; 10 positions agree with TRBD1. CDR1 is MGHDK and CDR2 is SYGVNS in the germline V gene. V dropped 4 bases and J dropped 1; count of bases not matched to a gene: 4. The CDR3 is made up of 15 amino acids. The CDR3 DNA reads TGTGCCAGCAGTGGGGACAGGGGCGAATCCTACGAGCAGTACTTC. It is translated as CASSGDRGESYEQYF.

This clone has a handful of counts. The chain carries TRBV27 and TRBJ2-7; the D gene is possibly TRBD1 (6 bases). There are 14 residues in the CDR3. The V gene's germline CDR1 is MNHEY and CDR2 SMNVEV (reference sequence). V was pared by 4 bases and J by 0 bases, with 10 bases between. DNA for the CDR3: TGTGCCAGCAGTTCAGGACAGTTCTCCTACGAGCAGTACTTC. Translation gives CASSSGQFSYEQYF.

This clone was observed a single time. V is TRBV6-5 and J is TRBJ2-1; tentatively, D is TRBD2 (6 bases). Germline CDR1 and CDR2: MNHEY and SVGAGI. CDR3 size: 15 residues. V lost 2 bases and J lost 8, with 16 bases in between. CDR3 sequence (DNA): TGTGCCAGCAGTTACGAAGAGACTAGTAGCGATGAGCAGTTCTTC. Its protein is CASSYEETSSDEQFF.

To note about this clone: Other DNA sequences within the sample encode an identical CDR3. The chain employs TRBV13 and TRBJ2-7; TRBD2 is a possible D gene (5 bases). The CDR3 runs to 13 residues. Germline values: CDR1 PRHDT, CDR2 FYEKMQ (reference sequence). V gave up 0 bases and J gave up 3 bases, with 6 bases separating them. CDR3 nucleotide sequence: TGTGCCAGCAGCTTAGGTCGGGACTACGAGCAGTACTTC. Amino acid sequence: CASSLGRDYEQYF.

CDR3 in DNA: TGCAGCGTTGTGCTGCGGGGGGGCCTTAGTAATGAGCAGTTCTTC. It yields the protein CSVVLRGGLSNEQFF. This sequence joins TRBV29-1 and TRBJ2-1, with 9 bases that match TRBD2. The CDR3 totals 15 residues. Germline trimming cut 4 bases from V and 7 bases from J; bases unmatched to any gene: 11. Germline loops: CDR1 SQVTM, CDR2 ANQGSEA.

V usage is TRBV10-3 and J usage is TRBJ1-3; no reliable D call. CDR3 length: 12 residues. Trimming cost V 10 bases and J 2 bases, with 9 bases left between them. Germline lookup yields CDR1 ENHRY and CDR2 SYGVKD. CDR3: CATLAAGNTIYF. CDR3 coding DNA: TGTGCCACCTTGGCGGCTGGAAACACCATATATTTT.

The gene calls are TRBV2 and TRBJ2-7, with a tentative D call TRBD2 (6 bases). This CDR3 is built from 13 residues. The germline gives CDR1 SNHLY, CDR2 FYNNEI. V lost 11 bases, J lost 7 bases, and 21 bases lay in between. The CDR3 sequence is CAQRAGLAEEQYF. CDR3 bases: TGTGCCCAGCGGGCGGGCCTCGCGGAAGAGCAGTACTTC.

This chain connects TRBV15 to TRBJ2-1; 7 nucleotides line up with TRBD1. Trimming at V came to 5 bases and at J to 1 base, leaving 5 bases not matched to a gene. Germline V gives CDR1 LNHNV, CDR2 YYDKDF (reference sequence). The length of the CDR3 is 15 residues. DNA for the CDR3: TGTGCCACCAGCCCGACGGGACAGTCCTACAATGAGCAGTTCTTC. This codes for CATSPTGQSYNEQFF. Filled out from reference TRBV15 and TRBJ2-1, the complete variable domain reads DAMVIQNPRYQVTQFGKPVTLSCSQTLNHNVMYWYQQKSSQAPKLLFHYYDKDFNNEADTPDNFQSRRPNTSFCFLDIRSPGLGDTAMYLCATSPTGQSYNEQFFGPGTRLTVL.

The chain recombines TRBV7-9 with TRBJ2-1, with D perhaps matching TRBD1 (6 bases). The germline gives CDR1 SEHNR, CDR2 FQNEAQ (reference sequence). Deletions cut 7 bases from V and 6 bases from J, with 19 bases between. The CDR3 extends over 15 amino acids. The CDR3 nucleotides read TGTGCCAGCATAGGACCGGGACCAGGGGTCAATGAGCAGTTCTTC. This encodes CASIGPGPGVNEQFF. The variable domain in full, with the rest retrieved from reference TRBV7-9 and TRBJ2-1, is DTGVSQNPRHKITKRGQNVTFRCDPISEHNRLYWYRQTLGQGPEFLTYFQNEAQLEKSRLLSDRFSAERPKGSFSTLEIQRTEQGDSAMYLCASIGPGPGVNEQFFGPGTRLTVL.

The chain uses TRBV6-5 and TRBJ2-7, with D possibly being TRBD1 or TRBD2 (5 bases each). V dropped 2 bases and J dropped 0 bases, with 11 bases sitting between them. The CDR3 runs to 15 residues. Germline values: CDR1 MNHEY, CDR2 SVGAGI. The CDR3: CASSYAGTSSYEQYF. CDR3 DNA: TGTGCCAGCAGTTACGCAGGGACGAGCTCCTACGAGCAGTACTTC.

The chain joins TRBV6-5 to TRBJ2-5; D may match TRBD1 or TRBD2 (5 bases each). The CDR3 has 15 residues. The V and J ends lost 4 bases and 5 bases respectively, with 17 bases between them. From germline, CDR1 is MNHEY and CDR2 SVGAGI. The DNA of the CDR3 is TGTGCCAGCAGTTCCCCGTACGGGGCCGAGGAGACCCAGTACTTC. Residues: CASSSPYGAEETQYF.

The V and J genes are TRBV4-1 and TRBJ1-6; 7 bases line up with TRBD1. V trimming: 2 bases; J trimming: 8 bases; junction bases outside the gene matches: 9. Germline loops: CDR1 MGHRA, CDR2 YSYEKL. The CDR3 runs to 16 residues. In DNA form, the CDR3 reads TGCGCCAGCAGCCAAACCACAGGGGACCTCTATTCACCCCTCCACTTT. This sequence encodes CASSQTTGDLYSPLHF.